These 8 T cell receptor beta chains originate from one sample sequenced in a study of breast tumors, draining lymph nodes, adjacent tissues. TCRdb recomputed calls from the multiplex PCR reads with MiXCR, one row per CDR3 protein. Among tens of thousands of distinct CDR3 sequences listed, more than 20% were seen once. The sequenced sample consisted of breast tumor tissue. Receptors originate from a female donor with breast cancer. Some clones in this sample may be carry-over from other donors' samples.

This clonotype was recorded many times. This chain uses TRBV6-5 with TRBJ1-2; TRBD1 might be the D (5 bases). CDR1 and CDR2 (germline): MNHEY, SVGAGI. The ends were cut back, 5 bases at V and 7 bases at J, with 23 bases in the middle. The CDR3 contains 16 residues. The chain's CDR3 is CASSIKRDGSLGGYTF. In DNA form, the CDR3 reads TGTGCCAGCAGTATAAAACGGGACGGATCTTTGGGTGGCTACACCTTC.

By its share, this clonotype is medium-sized (0.01 to 0.1%). The chain carries TRBV19 and TRBJ2-7; 8 bases line up with TRBD1. CDR1 is LNHDA and CDR2 is SQIVND in the germline V gene (reference sequence). V was clipped by 2 bases and J by 6 bases; unmatched bases: 6. The CDR3 has 14 amino acids. CDR3 coding DNA: TGTGCCAGTAGTATAAGTGGACAGGGAGGCGAGCAGTACTTC. Protein product: CASSISGQGGEQYF. Based on the CDR3 plus reference TRBV19 and TRBJ2-7, the full variable domain is DGGITQSPKYLFRKEGQNVTLSCEQNLNHDAMYWYRQDPGQGLRLIYYSQIVNDFQKGDIAEGYSVSREKKESFPLTVTSAQKNPTAFYLCASSISGQGGEQYFGPGTRLTVT.

This clonotype was recorded at least ten times. The genes are TRBV12-3 or TRBV12-4 and TRBJ1-5; D gene unclear. The CDR3 runs to 12 residues. Deletions cut 3 bases from V and 4 bases from J, with 4 bases between. In DNA form, the CDR3 reads TGTGCCAGCAGTTTGGGGAATCAGCCCCAGCATTTT. Amino acid sequence: CASSLGNQPQHF.

This clonotype has more than one count but fewer than ten. The chain is built from TRBV7-8 and TRBJ1-1; 7 bases are shared with TRBD1. The CDR3 runs 14 residues. V gave up 4 bases and J gave up 2 bases; unmatched junction bases: 4. Germline values: CDR1 SGHVS, CDR2 FQNEAQ. CDR3 nucleotides: TGTGCCAGCAGCTCCTCAGGGGGAAACACTGAAGCTTTCTTT. Residues: CASSSSGGNTEAFF.

Turning to this clonotype: A clone one base away is much larger, so this may be a read error. This chain uses TRBV5-1 with TRBJ2-7; 10 bases are a match to TRBD1. The V gene's germline CDR1 is SGHRS and CDR2 YFSETQ. The CDR3 covers 16 residues. The CDR3, as DNA: TGCGCCAGCAGCTTGGCCATGGGGACAGGGGCCTACAAGCAGTACTTC. It specifies CASSLAMGTGAYKQYF.

This clonotype was detected many times. The rearrangement uses TRBV5-6 and TRBJ2-5; D not resolved. Trimming cost V 1 base and J 4 bases, with 8 bases left between them. This CDR3 contains 13 residues. CDR1 and CDR2 (germline): SGHDT, YYEEEE. For the CDR3, the DNA is TGTGCCAGCAGCTTGAGGACGGGAGAGACCCAGTACTTC. As protein: CASSLRTGETQYF.

This clonotype counts as medium-sized (0.01 to 0.1%). The genes are TRBV19 and TRBJ2-1; weak D call: TRBD1 (5 bases). There are 12 residues in the CDR3. Trimming removed 10 bases from V and 4 bases from J, with 11 bases in between. CDR1 LNHDA and CDR2 SQIVND come from the germline V gene (reference sequence). The CDR3 nucleotides read TGTGCCACCCGAACAGGTTACAATGAGCAGTTCTTC. It encodes CATRTGYNEQFF.

This clonotype was counted ten times or more. The chain recombines TRBV20-1 with TRBJ1-2; TRBD1 matches at 10 bases. V lost 5 bases to trimming and J lost 3 bases; unmatched junction nucleotides: 9. The CDR3 is made up of 15 amino acids. CDR1 is DFQATT and CDR2 is SNEGSKA in the germline V gene (reference sequence). The CDR3 here is CSALRDRGIHYGYTF. CDR3 in DNA: TGCAGTGCTCTCCGGGACAGGGGAATTCACTATGGCTACACCTTC.